These 20 T cell receptor beta chains came from one sample sequenced in a study of identical twins. TCRdb processed the 5' RACE reads anew with MiXCR; each CDR3 protein has one entry. The sample lists about 220,000 distinct CDR3 sequences, approximately 8.3% seen once, with around 2.1% in the top ten. The same sample was also studied in work on yellow fever vaccine responses in identical twins.

Input material: memory (CD45RO+) T cells sorted from blood. These receptors all come from a woman aged 18-29 years in good health.

This clonotype was counted at least ten times. The chain links TRBV6-5 to TRBJ2-3, with 11 bases identical to TRBD2. From germline, CDR1 is MNHEY and CDR2 SVGAGI. The CDR3 is made up of 16 amino acids. J lost 4 bases, V lost 1 base, and 4 bases had no gene match. In DNA form, the CDR3 reads TGTGCCAGCAGTTACTTGGGGACTAGCGGCTCAGATACGCAGTATTTT. The encoded protein is CASSYLGTSGSDTQYF.

This clonotype was seen only a few times. V is TRBV6-5 and J is TRBJ1-1; TRBD1 matches 7 bases. V lost 5 bases and J lost 4; bases outside the gene matches: 10. Germline values: CDR1 MNHEY, CDR2 SVGAGI. The CDR3 is 15 residues long. Here the CDR3 DNA reads TGTGCCAGCAGTATACCAGGGGGGATCAGCACTGAAGCTTTCTTT. Protein: CASSIPGGISTEAFF.

This clonotype came up a few times. The J gene is TRBJ2-1, the V gene TRBV6-4; tentative D call: TRBD2 (5 bases). V was trimmed by 2 bases and J by 6 bases, leaving 11 bases between them. The CDR3 is 14 residues long. From germline, CDR1 is MRHNA and CDR2 SNTAGT. The CDR3 here is CASSDNGISNEQFF. In DNA form, the CDR3 reads TGTGCCAGCAGTGACAACGGGATTAGCAATGAGCAGTTCTTC.

This clonotype was detected many times. This sequence joins TRBV7-8 and TRBJ2-5, with 9 bases fitting TRBD2. V lost 5 bases and J lost 2; bases outside the gene matches: 9. The CDR3 spans 16 residues. Germline V gives CDR1 SGHVS, CDR2 FQNEAQ. The CDR3 is CASSPSSGGSQETQYF. CDR3 bases: TGTGCCAGCAGCCCTAGTAGCGGGGGCTCACAAGAGACCCAGTACTTC.

There are a few counts of this clonotype. This chain links TRBV6-2 or TRBV6-3 with TRBJ2-3; D might be TRBD1 (6 bases). Germline V gives CDR1 MNHEY, CDR2 SVGEGT. The CDR3 consists of 15 residues. The V end lost 0 bases, the J end lost 3 bases, and 10 bases lay between the germline ends. The CDR3 DNA follows: TGTGCCAGCAGTTACTCGAACAGGGAGACAGATACGCAGTATTTT. Protein: CASSYSNRETDTQYF.

The CDR3 loop is CASSKGLETEQYF. CDR3 nucleotide sequence: TGCGCCAGCAGCAAGGGACTAGAAACCGAGCAGTACTTC. This sequence joins TRBV5-1 and TRBJ2-7; the match to TRBD2 covers 8 bases. Germline values: CDR1 SGHRS, CDR2 YFSETQ. This CDR3 is 13 amino acids long. The V and J ends lost 4 bases and 6 bases, in that order; junction bases with no gene match: 6.

This clonotype was counted at least ten times. The rearrangement links TRBV20-1 to TRBJ2-1; 13 bases match TRBD2. The V segment lost 0 bases and the J segment 10 bases; nucleotides outside the gene matches: 6. Per germline, CDR1 DFQATT and CDR2 SNEGSKA (reference sequence). This CDR3 is built from 15 residues. The CDR3 loop is CSARDTSGRAREQFF. The CDR3, as DNA: TGCAGTGCTAGAGACACTAGCGGGAGGGCAAGGGAGCAGTTCTTC.

V gene TRBV5-1 combines with J gene TRBJ2-3, with TRBD2 matching 9 bases. This CDR3 has 16 amino acids. Germline CDR1 is SGHRS and CDR2 is YFSETQ. J gave up 6 bases and V 4 bases, and 12 bases lay outside the gene matches. The CDR3 here is CASSPRGSGRGDTQYF. The CDR3 DNA sequence: TGCGCCAGCAGCCCGCGGGGTAGCGGGAGAGGTGATACGCAGTATTTT.

The chain uses TRBV25-1 and TRBJ1-2; D unclear. V was trimmed by 1 base and J by 13 bases, leaving 10 bases between them. CDR1 is MGHDK and CDR2 is SYGVNS in the germline V gene. The CDR3 consists of 11 residues. The CDR3 here is CASSELALFTF. In DNA form, the CDR3 reads TGTGCCAGCAGTGAATTAGCCCTTTTCACCTTC.

This clonotype was picked up many times. Here the CDR3 DNA reads TGTGCCAGCAGTTTATTGGTCGTAAGCTCTGGGGCCAACGTCCTGACTTTC. Translation gives CASSLLVVSSGANVLTF. The V and J genes are TRBV28 and TRBJ2-6; D uncertain. Germline V gene lookup returns CDR1 MDHEN and CDR2 SYDVKM. This CDR3 region has 17 residues. The V and J ends lost 1 base and 0 bases respectively, with 10 bases between them.

This clonotype was detected ten times or more. The chain employs TRBV7-2 and TRBJ2-1; 11 bases agree with TRBD1. V gave up 1 base and J gave up 4 bases; unmatched junction bases: 3. Germline loops: CDR1 SGHTA, CDR2 FQGNSA. This CDR3 has 16 amino acids. Here the CDR3 reads CASSLVGTGGYNEQFF. The DNA for the CDR3 is TGTGCCAGCAGCTTAGTAGGGACAGGGGGATACAATGAGCAGTTCTTC.

This clonotype came up many times. This sequence joins TRBV5-1 and TRBJ2-1, with a tentative D call TRBD2 (6 bases). V lost 0 bases, J lost 10 bases, and 17 bases lay in between. The CDR3 is 15 amino acids. Per germline, CDR1 SGHRS and CDR2 YFSETQ. CDR3 sequence (DNA): TGCGCCAGCAGCTTGGGGGGCGGGAAAGCAGGAGAGCAGTTCTTC. It codes for CASSLGGGKAGEQFF.

In this sample, this clonotype turned up a few times. The rearrangement uses TRBV30 and TRBJ2-1; D possibly matches TRBD1 or TRBD2 (6 bases each). CDR1 GTSNPN and CDR2 SVGIG come from the germline V gene (reference sequence). V lost 8 bases, J lost 4 bases, and 15 bases lay in between. The CDR3 contains 13 residues. The chain's CDR3 is CARGTTRYNEQFF. The CDR3 DNA sequence: TGTGCCCGCGGGACAACACGATACAATGAGCAGTTCTTC.

This clonotype was detected many times. V and J are TRBV15 and TRBJ1-1; 7 nucleotides agree with TRBD1. J gave up 8 bases and V 0 bases, and 9 bases lay outside the gene matches. CDR1 and CDR2 (germline): LNHNV, YYDKDF (reference sequence). The CDR3 covers 15 residues. CDR3 residues: CATSRDRQGGWEAFF. The CDR3 region has the DNA TGTGCCACCAGCAGAGATCGACAGGGAGGATGGGAAGCTTTCTTT.

This clonotype has ten or more counts. The chain links TRBV7-8 to TRBJ1-5; D gene uncertain. This CDR3 is built from 15 residues. CDR1 SGHVS and CDR2 FQNEAQ come from the germline V gene. Trimming took 3 bases from V and 7 from J, leaving 16 bases between them. The CDR3 bases are TGTGCCAGCAGCTTGGGCGGGGAGCATGGACAGCCCCAGCATTTT. Its protein product is CASSLGGEHGQPQHF.

This clonotype was picked up a small number of times. The CDR3 ends on some other residue instead of the conserved phenylalanine or tryptophan, so this is likely a read error. No DNA is shown, since the ends of the CDR3 on it are uncertain; the CDR3 is the one TCRdb lists. The V gene is TRBV28, the J gene TRBJ2-5; the table's D gene call, TRBD2, was not cross checked with the DNA. The CDR3 is made up of 12 amino acids, end residues included. Germline lookup yields CDR1 MDHEN and CDR2 SYDVKM. CDR3: CASSPPSGLASL.

Ten or more counts support this clonotype. The V gene is TRBV12-3 or TRBV12-4, the J gene TRBJ2-5; 9 positions match TRBD1. The CDR3 totals 15 residues. J was trimmed by 5 bases and V by 6 bases; bases with no gene match: 10. The CDR3 DNA sequence: TGTGCCAGCAGACAGGGGGCGCAGACTGGGGAGACCCAGTACTTC. It codes for CASRQGAQTGETQYF.

This clonotype has at least ten counts. V is TRBV4-3 and J is TRBJ2-4; 8 bases align to TRBD2. Germline trimming cut 0 bases from V and 1 base from J; bases unmatched to any gene: 14. CDR1 and CDR2 (germline): LGHNA, YSLEER. The CDR3 spans 20 residues. CDR3 region: CASSQDPGLGGSPAKNIQYF. As DNA, the CDR3 is TGCGCCAGCAGCCAAGATCCGGGACTAGGAGGAAGCCCGGCCAAAAACATTCAGTACTTC.

This clonotype was seen ten or more times. V is TRBV20-1 and J is TRBJ1-2; D not resolved. Germline values: CDR1 DFQATT, CDR2 SNEGSKA (reference sequence). CDR3 size: 14 residues. The V gene lost 0 bases and the J gene lost 0 bases, with 8 bases spanning the gap. CDR3 DNA: TGCAGTGCTAGAGATCACATAGCTAACTATGGCTACACCTTC. Its translation is CSARDHIANYGYTF.

The sample holds a few counts of this clonotype. One junction end disagrees with the germline gene, perhaps due to a read error. The genes are TRBV20-1 and TRBJ2-2, with TRBD2 matching over 10 bases. This CDR3 is built from 16 residues. The germline CDR1 and CDR2 sequences are DFQATT and SNEGSKA (reference sequence). CDR3 protein: CSAIGLAEVYTGDLFF. CDR3 nucleotide sequence: TGCAGTGCTATCGGACTAGCGGAGGTGTACACCGGGGACCTGTTTTTT.